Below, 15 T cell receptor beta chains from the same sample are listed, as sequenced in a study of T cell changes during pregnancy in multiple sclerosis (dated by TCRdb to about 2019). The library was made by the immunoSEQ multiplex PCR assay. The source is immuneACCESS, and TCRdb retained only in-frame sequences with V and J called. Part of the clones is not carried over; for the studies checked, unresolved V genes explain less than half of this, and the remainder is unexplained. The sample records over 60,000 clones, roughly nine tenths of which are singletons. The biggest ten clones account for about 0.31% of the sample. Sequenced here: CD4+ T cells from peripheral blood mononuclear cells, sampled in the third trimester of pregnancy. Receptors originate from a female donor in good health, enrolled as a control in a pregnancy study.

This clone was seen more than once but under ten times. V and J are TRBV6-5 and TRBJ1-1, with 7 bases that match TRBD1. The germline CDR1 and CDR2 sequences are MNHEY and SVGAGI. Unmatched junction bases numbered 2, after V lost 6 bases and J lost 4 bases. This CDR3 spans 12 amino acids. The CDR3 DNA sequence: TGTGCCAGCAGCCGGGACAGCACTGAAGCTTTCTTT. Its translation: CASSRDSTEAFF.

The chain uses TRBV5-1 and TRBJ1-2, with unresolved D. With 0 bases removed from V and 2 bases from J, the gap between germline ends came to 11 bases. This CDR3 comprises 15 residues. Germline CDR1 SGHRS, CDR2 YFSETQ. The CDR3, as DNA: TGCGCCAGCAGCTTGGCCTCGAACAGCAACTATGGCTACACCTTC. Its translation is CASSLASNSNYGYTF.

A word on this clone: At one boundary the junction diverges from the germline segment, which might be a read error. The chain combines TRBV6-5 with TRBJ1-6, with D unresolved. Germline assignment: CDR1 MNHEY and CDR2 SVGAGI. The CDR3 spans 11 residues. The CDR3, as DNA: TGTGCCAGCAAAGGGTTAGGGAGCTGGGACTTT. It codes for CASKGLGSWDF.

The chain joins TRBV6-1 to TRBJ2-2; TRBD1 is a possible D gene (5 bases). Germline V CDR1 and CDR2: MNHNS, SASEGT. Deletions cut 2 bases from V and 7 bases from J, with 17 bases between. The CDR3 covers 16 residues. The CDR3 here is CASSERWQGAIGELFF. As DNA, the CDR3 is TGTGCCAGCAGTGAAAGGTGGCAGGGCGCCATCGGGGAGCTGTTTTTT.

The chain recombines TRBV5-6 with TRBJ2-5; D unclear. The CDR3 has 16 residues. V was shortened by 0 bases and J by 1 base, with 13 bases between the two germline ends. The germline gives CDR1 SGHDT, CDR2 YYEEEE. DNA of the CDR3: TGTGCCAGCAGCTTGGGCGTGTCTAACTCCCAAGAGACCCAGTACTTC. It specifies CASSLGVSNSQETQYF.

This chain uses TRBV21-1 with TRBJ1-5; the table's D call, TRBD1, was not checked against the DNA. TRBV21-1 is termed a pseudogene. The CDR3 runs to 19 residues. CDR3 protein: CASSNCRGRGRRGNQPQHF. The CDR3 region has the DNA TGTGCCAGCAGCAATTGTCGTGGCAGGGGGCGCCGGGGCAATCAGCCCCAGCATTTT.

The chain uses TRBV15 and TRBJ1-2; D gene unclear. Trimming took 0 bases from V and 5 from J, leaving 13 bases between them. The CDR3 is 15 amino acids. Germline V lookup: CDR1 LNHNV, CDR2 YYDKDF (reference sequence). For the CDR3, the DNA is TGTGCCACCAGCAGAGATCGGGCGGAGGGATATGGCTACACCTTC. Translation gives CATSRDRAEGYGYTF.

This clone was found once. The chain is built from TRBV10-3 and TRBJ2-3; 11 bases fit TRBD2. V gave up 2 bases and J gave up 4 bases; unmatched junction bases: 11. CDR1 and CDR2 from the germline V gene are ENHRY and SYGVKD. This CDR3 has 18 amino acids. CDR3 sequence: CAISEASGGRAYADTQYF. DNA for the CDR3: TGTGCCATCAGTGAGGCTAGCGGGGGGAGGGCCTATGCAGATACGCAGTATTTT.

The CDR3 nucleotides read TGTGCCACCAGCCTCTCACCCGGGACAGGGAACGAGCAGTACTTC. It specifies CATSLSPGTGNEQYF. The chain links TRBV15 to TRBJ2-7; 9 positions agree with TRBD1. CDR1 is LNHNV and CDR2 is YYDKDF in the germline V gene (reference sequence). The CDR3 covers 15 residues. Trimming cost V 5 bases and J 5 bases; bases outside gene matches: 10.

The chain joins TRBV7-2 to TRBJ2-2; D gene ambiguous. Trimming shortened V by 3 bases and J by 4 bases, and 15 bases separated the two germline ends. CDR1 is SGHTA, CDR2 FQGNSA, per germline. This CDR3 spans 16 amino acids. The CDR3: CASSFDFIRGTGELFF. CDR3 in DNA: TGTGCCAGCAGCTTCGACTTCATTCGCGGCACCGGGGAGCTGTTTTTT.

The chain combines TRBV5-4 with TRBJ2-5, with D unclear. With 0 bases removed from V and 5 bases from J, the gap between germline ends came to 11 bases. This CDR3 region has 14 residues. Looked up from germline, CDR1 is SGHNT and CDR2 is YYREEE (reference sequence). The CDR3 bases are TGTGCCAGCAGCTTGGGAACAGAAAGGGAGACCCAGTACTTC. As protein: CASSLGTERETQYF.

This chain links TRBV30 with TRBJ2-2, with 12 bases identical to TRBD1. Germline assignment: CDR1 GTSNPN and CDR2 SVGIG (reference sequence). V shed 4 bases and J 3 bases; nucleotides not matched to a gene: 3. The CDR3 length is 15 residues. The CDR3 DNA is TGTGCCTGGATGGGGACAGGGGGCTACACCGGGGAGCTGTTTTTT. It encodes CAWMGTGGYTGELFF. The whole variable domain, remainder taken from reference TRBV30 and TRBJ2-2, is SQTIHQWPATLVQPVGSPLSLECTVEGTSNPNLYWYRQAAGRGLQLLFYSVGIGQISSEVPQNLSASRPQDRQFILSSKKLLLSDSGFYLCAWMGTGGYTGELFFGEGSRLTVL.

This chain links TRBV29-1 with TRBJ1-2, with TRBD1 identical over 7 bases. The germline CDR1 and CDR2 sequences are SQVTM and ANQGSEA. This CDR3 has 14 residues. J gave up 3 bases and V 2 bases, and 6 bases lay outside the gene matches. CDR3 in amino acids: CSVEKGARDYGYTF. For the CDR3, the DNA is TGCAGCGTTGAAAAGGGGGCCAGGGACTATGGCTACACCTTC.

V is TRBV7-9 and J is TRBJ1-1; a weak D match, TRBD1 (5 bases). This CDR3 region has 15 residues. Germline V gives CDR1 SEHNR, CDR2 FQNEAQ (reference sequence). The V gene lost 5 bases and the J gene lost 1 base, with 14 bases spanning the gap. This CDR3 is CASSPPLGGNTEAFF. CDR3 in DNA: TGTGCCAGCAGCCCACCATTGGGGGGGAACACTGAAGCTTTCTTT.

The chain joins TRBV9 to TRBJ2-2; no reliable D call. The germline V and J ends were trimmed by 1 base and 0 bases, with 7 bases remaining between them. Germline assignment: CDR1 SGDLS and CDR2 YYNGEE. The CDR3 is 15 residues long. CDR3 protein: CASSVSASNTGELFF. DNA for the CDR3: TGTGCCAGCAGCGTATCAGCGTCGAACACCGGGGAGCTGTTTTTT.